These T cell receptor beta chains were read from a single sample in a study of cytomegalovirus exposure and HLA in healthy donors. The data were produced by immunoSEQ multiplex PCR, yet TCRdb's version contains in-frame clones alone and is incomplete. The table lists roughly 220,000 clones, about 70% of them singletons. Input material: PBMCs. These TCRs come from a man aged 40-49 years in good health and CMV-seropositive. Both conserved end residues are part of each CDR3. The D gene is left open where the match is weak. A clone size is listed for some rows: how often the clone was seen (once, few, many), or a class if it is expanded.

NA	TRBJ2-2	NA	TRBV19	TGTGCCAGTAGCATGGGGCTGCCGGGGGGCGACAGAACCGGGGAGCTGTTTTTT	CASSMGLPGGDRTGELFF
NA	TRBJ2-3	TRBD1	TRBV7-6	TGTGCCAGCAGCTTAAACCCCGGGGCAGGGGGCAGAGATACGCAGTATTTT	CASSLNPGAGGRDTQYF
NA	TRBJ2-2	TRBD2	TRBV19	TGTGCCAGTGGGGGACTAGCGGGGGCCGGGGAGCTGTTTTTT	CASGGLAGAGELFF
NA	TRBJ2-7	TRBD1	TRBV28	TGTGCCAGCAGTTTGCCGGGACAGGGGAGATCCGAGCAGTACTTC	CASSLPGQGRSEQYF
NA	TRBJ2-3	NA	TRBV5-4	TGTGCCAGCAGCTCGGACAGCTACACAGATACGCAGTATTTT	CASSSDSYTDTQYF
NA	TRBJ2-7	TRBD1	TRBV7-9	TGTGCCAGCAGCTTAGTGTGGACAGGGCCTCCCTACGAGCAGTACTTC	CASSLVWTGPPYEQYF
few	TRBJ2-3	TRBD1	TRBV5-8	TGTGCCAGCACCGACAGGGGCCCCACAGATACGCAGTATTTT	CASTDRGPTDTQYF
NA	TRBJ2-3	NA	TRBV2	TGTGCCAGCACATTCGGGGATACGCAGTATTTT	CASTFGDTQYF
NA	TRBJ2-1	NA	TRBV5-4	TGTGCCAGCAGCTTGGAGGCCGGGGGGCTTAAGAATGAGCAGTTCTTC	CASSLEAGGLKNEQFF
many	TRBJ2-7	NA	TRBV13	TGTGCCAGCAGCTTAGGACTCTCCTACGAGCAGTACTTC	CASSLGLSYEQYF
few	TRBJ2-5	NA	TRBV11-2	TGTGCCAGCAGCTTAAGAGGTGTCGGGGAAGAGACCCAGTACTTC	CASSLRGVGEETQYF
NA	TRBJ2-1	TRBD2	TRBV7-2	TGTGCCAGCAGAAAGCCCGGGACTAGCGGGGGCAATGAGCAGTTCTTC	CASRKPGTSGGNEQFF
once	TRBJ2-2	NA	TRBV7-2	TGTGCCAGCAGAGGCGGGTCCAACACCGGGGAGCTGTTTTTT	CASRGGSNTGELFF
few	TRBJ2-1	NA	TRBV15	TGTGCCACCAGCTTACAGATCGGGAAGACCAATGAGCAGTTCTTC	CATSLQIGKTNEQFF
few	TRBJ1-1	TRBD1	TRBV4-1	TGCGCCAGCAGCGTTAGGGACAGGAACACTGAAGCTTTCTTT	CASSVRDRNTEAFF
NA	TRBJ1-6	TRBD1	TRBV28	TGTGCCAGCAGCACCCCCCGGGACAGGGGGCGGTACTCACCCCTCCACTTT	CASSTPRDRGRYSPLHF
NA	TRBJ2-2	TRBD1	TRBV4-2	TGTGCCAGCAGCCGACCACAGGGGGCTGGCGGGGAGCTGTTTTTT	CASSRPQGAGGELFF
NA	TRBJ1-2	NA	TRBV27	TGTGCCAGCAGCCCGAGGGAAAACTATGGCTACACCTTC	CASSPRENYGYTF
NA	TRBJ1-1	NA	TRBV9	TGTGCCAGCAGCGTAGCAGGGAACACTGAAGCTTTCTTT	CASSVAGNTEAFF
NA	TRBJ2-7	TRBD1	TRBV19	TGTGCCAGCTCCCCGACAGGGATCCCCTCCTACGAGCAGTACTTC	CASSPTGIPSYEQYF
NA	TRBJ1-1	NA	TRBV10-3	TGTGCCATCAGTGAGGGAACAGCGAACACTGAAGCTTTCTTT	CAISEGTANTEAFF
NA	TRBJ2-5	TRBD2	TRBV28	TGTGCCAGCAGTTTAAGACTAGCGGGGGGAGAGACCCAGTACTTC	CASSLRLAGGETQYF
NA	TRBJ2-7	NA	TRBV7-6	TGTGCCAGCAGCTTGCGGACAGAATCCTACGAGCAGTACTTC	CASSLRTESYEQYF
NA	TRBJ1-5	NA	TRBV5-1	TGCGCCAGCAGCCCTGAGATTGGTCAGCCCCAGCATTTT	CASSPEIGQPQHF
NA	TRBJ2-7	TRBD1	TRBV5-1	TGCGCCAGCAGCTTGGAGGGACAGGTATACGAGCAGTACTTC	CASSLEGQVYEQYF
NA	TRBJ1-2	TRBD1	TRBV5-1	TGCGCCAGCAGCTCCTCGGGACCTGACAGGGCGAACGGCTACACCTTC	CASSSSGPDRANGYTF